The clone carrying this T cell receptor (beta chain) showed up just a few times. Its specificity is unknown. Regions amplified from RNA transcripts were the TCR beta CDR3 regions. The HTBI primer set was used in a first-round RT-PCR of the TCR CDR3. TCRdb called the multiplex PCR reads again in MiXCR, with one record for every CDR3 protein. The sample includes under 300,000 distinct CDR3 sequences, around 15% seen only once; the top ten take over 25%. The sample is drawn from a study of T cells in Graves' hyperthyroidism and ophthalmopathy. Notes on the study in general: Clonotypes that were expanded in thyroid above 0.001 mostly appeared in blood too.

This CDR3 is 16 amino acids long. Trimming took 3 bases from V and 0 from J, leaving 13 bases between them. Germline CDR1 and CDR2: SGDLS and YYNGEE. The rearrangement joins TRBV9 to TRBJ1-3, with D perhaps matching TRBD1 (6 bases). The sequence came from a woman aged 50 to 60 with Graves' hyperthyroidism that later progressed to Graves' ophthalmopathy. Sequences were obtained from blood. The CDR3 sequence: CASSAWTADSGNTIYF. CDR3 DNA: TGTGCCAGCAGCGCCTGGACAGCGGACTCTGGAAACACCATATATTTT.